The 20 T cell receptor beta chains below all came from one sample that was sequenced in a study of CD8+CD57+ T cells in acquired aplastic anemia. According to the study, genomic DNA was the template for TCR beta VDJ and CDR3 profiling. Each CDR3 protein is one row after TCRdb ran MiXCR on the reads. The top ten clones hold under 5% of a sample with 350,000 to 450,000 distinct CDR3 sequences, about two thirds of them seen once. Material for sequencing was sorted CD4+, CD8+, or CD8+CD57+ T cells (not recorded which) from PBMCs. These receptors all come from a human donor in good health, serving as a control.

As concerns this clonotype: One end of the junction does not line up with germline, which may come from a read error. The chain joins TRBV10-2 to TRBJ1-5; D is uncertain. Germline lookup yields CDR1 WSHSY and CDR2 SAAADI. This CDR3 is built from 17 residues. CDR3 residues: CASSGPIQVYSNQPQHF. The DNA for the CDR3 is TGTGCCAGCAGTGGACCGATACAAGTATATAGCAATCAGCCCCAGCATTTT.

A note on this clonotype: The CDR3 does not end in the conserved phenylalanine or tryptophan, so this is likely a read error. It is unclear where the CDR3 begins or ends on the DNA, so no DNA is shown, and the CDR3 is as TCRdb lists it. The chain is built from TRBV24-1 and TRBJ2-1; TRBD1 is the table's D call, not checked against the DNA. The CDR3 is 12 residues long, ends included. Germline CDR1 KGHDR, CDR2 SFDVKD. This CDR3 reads CATSDLRDSTFL.

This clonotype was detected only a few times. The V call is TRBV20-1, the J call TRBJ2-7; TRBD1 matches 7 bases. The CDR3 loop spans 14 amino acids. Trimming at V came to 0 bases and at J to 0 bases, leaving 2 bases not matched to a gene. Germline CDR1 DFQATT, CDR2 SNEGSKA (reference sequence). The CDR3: CSAREGQLSYEQYF. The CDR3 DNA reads TGCAGTGCTAGAGAGGGACAGCTCTCCTACGAGCAGTACTTC.

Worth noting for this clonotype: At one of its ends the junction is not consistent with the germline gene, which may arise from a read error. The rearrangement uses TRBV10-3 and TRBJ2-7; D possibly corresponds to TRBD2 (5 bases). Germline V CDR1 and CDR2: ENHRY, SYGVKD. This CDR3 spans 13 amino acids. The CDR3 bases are TGTGCCAGCAGTGAGGGCAGGACCTCCGAACATTACTTC. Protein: CASSEGRTSEHYF.

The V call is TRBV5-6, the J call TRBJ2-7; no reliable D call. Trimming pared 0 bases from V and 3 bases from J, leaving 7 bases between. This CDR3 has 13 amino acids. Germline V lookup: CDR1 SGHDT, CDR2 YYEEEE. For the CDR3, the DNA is TGTGCCAGCAGCTTGGAGCAGGACTACGAGCAGTACTTC. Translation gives CASSLEQDYEQYF.

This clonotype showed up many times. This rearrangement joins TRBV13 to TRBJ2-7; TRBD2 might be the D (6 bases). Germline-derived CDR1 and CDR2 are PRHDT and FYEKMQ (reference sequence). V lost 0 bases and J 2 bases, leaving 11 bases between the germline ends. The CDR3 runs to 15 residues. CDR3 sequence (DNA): TGTGCCAGCAGCTTAGGTCGGGGGAGTACCTACGAGCAGTACTTC. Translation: CASSLGRGSTYEQYF.

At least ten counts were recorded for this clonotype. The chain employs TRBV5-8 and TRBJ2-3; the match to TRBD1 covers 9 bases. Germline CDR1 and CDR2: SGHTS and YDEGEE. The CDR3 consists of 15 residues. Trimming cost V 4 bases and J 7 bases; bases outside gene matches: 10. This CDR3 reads CASSPRDRAEYTQYF. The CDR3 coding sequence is TGTGCCAGCAGCCCCCGGGACAGGGCGGAATATACGCAGTATTTT.

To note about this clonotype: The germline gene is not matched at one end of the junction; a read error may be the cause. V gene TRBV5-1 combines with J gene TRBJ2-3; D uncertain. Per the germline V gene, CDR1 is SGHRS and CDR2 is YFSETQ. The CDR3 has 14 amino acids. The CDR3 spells CASSPALSTATQYF. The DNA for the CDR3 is TGTGCCAGCAGCCCCGCACTAAGCACAGCTACGCAGTATTTT. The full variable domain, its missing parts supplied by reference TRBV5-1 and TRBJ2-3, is KAGVTQTPRYLIKTRGQQVTLSCSPISGHRSVSWYQQTPGQGLQFLFEYFSETQRNKGNFPGRFSGRQFSNSRSEMNVSTLELGDSALYLCASSPALSTATQYFGPGTRLTVL.

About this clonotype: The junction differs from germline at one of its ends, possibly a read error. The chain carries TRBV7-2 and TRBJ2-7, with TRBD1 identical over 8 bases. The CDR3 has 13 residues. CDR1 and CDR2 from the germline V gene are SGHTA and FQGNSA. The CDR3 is CASSLDRASSEAF. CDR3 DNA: TGTGCCAGCAGCTTGGACAGGGCAAGTTCTGAAGCTTTC.

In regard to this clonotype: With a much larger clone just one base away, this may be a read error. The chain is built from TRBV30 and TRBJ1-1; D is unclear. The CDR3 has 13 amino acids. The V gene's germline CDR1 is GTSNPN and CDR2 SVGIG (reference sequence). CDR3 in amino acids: CAWSVGRNTGAFF. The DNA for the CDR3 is TGTGCCTGGAGTGTAGGCAGGAACACTGGAGCTTTCTTT.

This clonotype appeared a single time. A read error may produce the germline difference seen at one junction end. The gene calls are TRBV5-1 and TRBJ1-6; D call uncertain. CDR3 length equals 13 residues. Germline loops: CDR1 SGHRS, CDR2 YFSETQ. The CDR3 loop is CASSLRGDHDLHF. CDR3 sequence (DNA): TGTGCCAGCAGCTTGCGCGGGGATCATGACCTCCACTTT.

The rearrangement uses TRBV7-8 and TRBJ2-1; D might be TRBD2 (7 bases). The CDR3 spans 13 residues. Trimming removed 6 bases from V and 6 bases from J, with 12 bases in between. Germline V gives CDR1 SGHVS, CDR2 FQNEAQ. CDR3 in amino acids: CASSGGGGNEQFF. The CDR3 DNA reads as TGTGCCAGCAGTGGGGGGGGCGGCAATGAGCAGTTCTTC. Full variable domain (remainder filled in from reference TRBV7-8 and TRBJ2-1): GAGVSQSPRYKVAKRGQDVALRCDPISGHVSLFWYQQALGQGPEFLTYFQNEAQLDKSGLPSDRFFAERPEGSVSTLKIQRTQQEDSAVYLCASSGGGGNEQFFGPGTRLTVL.

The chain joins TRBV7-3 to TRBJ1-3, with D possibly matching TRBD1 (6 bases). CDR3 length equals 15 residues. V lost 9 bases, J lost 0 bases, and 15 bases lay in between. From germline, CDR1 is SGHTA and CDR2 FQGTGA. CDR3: CASNLDRGSGNTIYF. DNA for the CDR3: TGTGCCAGTAACCTGGACAGAGGCTCTGGAAACACCATATATTTT.

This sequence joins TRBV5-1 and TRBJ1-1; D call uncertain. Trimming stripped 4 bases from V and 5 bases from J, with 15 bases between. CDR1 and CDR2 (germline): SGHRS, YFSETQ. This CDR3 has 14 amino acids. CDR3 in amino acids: CASSPLVGPTEAFF. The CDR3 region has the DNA TGCGCCAGCAGCCCGTTGGTTGGCCCTACTGAAGCTTTCTTT.

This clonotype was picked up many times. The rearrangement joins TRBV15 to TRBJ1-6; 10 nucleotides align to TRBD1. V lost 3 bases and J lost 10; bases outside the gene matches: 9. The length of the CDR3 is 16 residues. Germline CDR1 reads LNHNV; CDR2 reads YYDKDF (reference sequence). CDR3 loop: CATSSPRQGAWSPLHF. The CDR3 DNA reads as TGTGCCACCAGCAGTCCGAGACAGGGGGCATGGTCACCCCTCCACTTT.

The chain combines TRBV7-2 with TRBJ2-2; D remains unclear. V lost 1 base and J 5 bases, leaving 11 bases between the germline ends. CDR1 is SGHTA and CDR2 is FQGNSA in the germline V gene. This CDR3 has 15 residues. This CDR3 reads CASSLGTLGTGELFF. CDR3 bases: TGTGCCAGCAGCTTAGGAACGCTAGGGACCGGGGAGCTGTTTTTT. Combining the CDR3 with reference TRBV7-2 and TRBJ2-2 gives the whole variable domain GAGVSQSPSNKVTEKGKDVELRCDPISGHTALYWYRQSLGQGLEFLIYFQGNSAPDKSGLPSDRFSAERTGGSVSTLTIQRTQQEDSAVYLCASSLGTLGTGELFFGEGSRLTVL.

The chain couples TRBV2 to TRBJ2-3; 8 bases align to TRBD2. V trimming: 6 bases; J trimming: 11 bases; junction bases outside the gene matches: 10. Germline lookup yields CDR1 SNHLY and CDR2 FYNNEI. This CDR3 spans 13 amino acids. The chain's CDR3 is CASSDYRGGRQYF. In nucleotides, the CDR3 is TGTGCCAGCAGCGACTACCGGGGGGGGAGGCAGTATTTT.

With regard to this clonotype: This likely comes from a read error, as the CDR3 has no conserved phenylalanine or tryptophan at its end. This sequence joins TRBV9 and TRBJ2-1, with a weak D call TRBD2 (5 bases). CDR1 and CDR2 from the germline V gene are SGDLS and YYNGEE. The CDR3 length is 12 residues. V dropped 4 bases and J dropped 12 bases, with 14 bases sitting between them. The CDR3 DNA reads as TGTGCCAGCAGCACAGAGGGCGATGGGCAGTTCTTG. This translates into CASSTEGDGQFL.

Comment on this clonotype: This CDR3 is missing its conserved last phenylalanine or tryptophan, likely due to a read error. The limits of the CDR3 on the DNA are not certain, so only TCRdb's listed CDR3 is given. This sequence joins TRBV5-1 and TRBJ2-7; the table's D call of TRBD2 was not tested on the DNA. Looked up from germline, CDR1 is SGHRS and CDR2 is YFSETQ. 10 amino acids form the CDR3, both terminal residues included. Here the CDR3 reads CASSWTSGTI.

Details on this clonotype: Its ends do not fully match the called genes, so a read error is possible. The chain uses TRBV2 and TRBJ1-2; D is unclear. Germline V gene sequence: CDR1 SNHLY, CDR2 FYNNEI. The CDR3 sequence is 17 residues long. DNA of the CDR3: TGTGCGAGCACCAGTAGTATAGGGAACCAAGATTCTGGTGGCTACACCTTC. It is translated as CASTSSIGNQDSGGYTF.